A selection of T cell receptor beta chains follows, all from one sample in a study of T cell responses to AZD1222 COVID-19 vaccine. TCRdb's copy holds only in-frame clones and misses some; the assay was immunoSEQ multiplex PCR. The data show around 130,000 clones, with around nine tenths seen just once and 0.85% to 1.3% held by the top ten. Sequencing used peripheral blood, obtained 28 days after the second AZD1222 dose. These receptors came from an adult who received the AZD1222 COVID-19 vaccine. The CDR3 runs from the conserved cysteine through the conserved F or W. D genes are given only for firm matches. Expanded clones are given a class, and other clones once, few, many or no size at all.

>TRBV9|NA|TRBJ2-7|NA
CASGTGAYEQYF
TGTGCCAGCGGGACGGGGGCCTACGAGCAGTACTTC
>TRBV5-1|NA|TRBJ1-1|NA
CASSLLGALGGNTEAFF
TGCGCCAGCAGCTTGCTTGGGGCGCTAGGTGGGAACACTGAAGCTTTCTTT
>TRBV5-1|NA|TRBJ2-3|NA
CASRGAGARTDTQYF
TGCGCCAGCAGGGGGGCAGGGGCTCGCACAGATACGCAGTATTTT
>TRBV6-6|TRBD1|TRBJ1-1|NA
CASRTGTGRFEAFF
TGTGCCAGCAGGACCGGGACAGGGCGTTTCGAAGCTTTCTTT
>TRBV10-3|NA|TRBJ2-5|few
CAISEQAQETQYF
TGTGCCATCAGTGAACAAGCTCAAGAGACCCAGTACTTC
>TRBV28|TRBD2|TRBJ2-1|NA
CASSWNPWTSGSENEQFF
TGTGCCAGCAGTTGGAACCCGTGGACTAGCGGGAGTGAAAATGAGCAGTTCTTC
>TRBV18|NA|TRBJ2-7|NA
CASSRLPGSSYEQYF
TGTGCCAGCTCACGCCTACCCGGTTCATCCTACGAGCAGTACTTC
>TRBV7-9|NA|TRBJ2-3|NA
CASIPPGTPSTDTQYF
TGTGCCAGCATCCCCCCCGGGACACCTAGCACAGATACGCAGTATTTT
>TRBV5-1|NA|TRBJ1-1|NA
CASSLANKIEAFF
TGCGCCAGCAGCCTGGCGAATAAGATCGAAGCTTTCTTT
>TRBV18|TRBD1|TRBJ1-4|NA
CASSPTGTVNEKLFF
TGTGCCAGCTCACCTACCGGGACAGTGAATGAAAAACTGTTTTTT
>TRBV7-2|NA|TRBJ2-3|NA
CASSSLRGTDTQYF
TGTGCCAGCAGCTCCCTCAGGGGCACAGATACGCAGTATTTT
>TRBV6-5|NA|TRBJ2-2|NA
CASSWTQLNTGELFF
TGTGCCAGCAGCTGGACTCAACTAAACACCGGGGAGCTGTTTTTT
>TRBV4-2|NA|TRBJ1-6|NA
CASSLSMKNSPLHF
TGTGCCAGCAGCCTGAGTATGAAGAATTCACCCCTCCACTTT
>TRBV7-2|TRBD1|TRBJ1-1|NA
CASSLVGTGRRGTEAFF
TGTGCCAGCAGCTTAGTCGGGACAGGGCGCAGGGGCACTGAAGCTTTCTTT
>TRBV30|NA|TRBJ1-2|NA
CAWSVGSGYGYTF
TGTGCCTGGAGTGTTGGAAGCGGCTATGGCTACACCTTC
>TRBV28|NA|TRBJ1-1|NA
CASSLMARKNTEAFF
TGTGCCAGCAGTTTAATGGCCAGAAAGAACACTGAAGCTTTCTTT
>TRBV5-1|TRBD1|TRBJ2-3|NA
CASSLSGGKGDTQYF
TGCGCCAGCAGCTTGTCAGGGGGCAAGGGAGATACGCAGTATTTT
>TRBV11-3|NA|TRBJ1-4|NA
CASSLGGTVNEKLFF
TGTGCCAGCAGCTTAGGGGGGACGGTTAATGAAAAACTGTTTTTT
>TRBV5-6|TRBD1|TRBJ2-7|NA
CASSLALGQTYEQYF
TGTGCCAGCAGCCTGGCCTTGGGACAGACCTACGAGCAGTACTTC
>TRBV6-5|TRBD2|TRBJ2-5|NA
CASSSPGLAGEETQYF
TGTGCCAGCAGTTCTCCGGGACTAGCGGGGGAAGAGACCCAGTACTTC
>TRBV9|NA|TRBJ2-1|NA
CASSSGLNGVNEQFF
TGTGCCAGCAGCTCGGGACTGAATGGGGTCAATGAGCAGTTCTTC
>TRBV18|NA|TRBJ1-4|NA
CASSPQGSGEKLFF
TGTGCCAGCTCACCCCAGGGGTCGGGTGAAAAACTGTTTTTT
>TRBV7-3|NA|TRBJ1-1|NA
CASSLSAEGTEAFF
TGTGCCAGCAGCTTATCAGCCGAAGGGACTGAAGCTTTCTTT
>TRBV2|NA|TRBJ2-6|NA
CASSESSGANVLTF
TGTGCCAGCAGTGAGAGCTCTGGGGCCAACGTCCTGACTTTC
>TRBV23-1|TRBD1|TRBJ1-6|NA
CASSQSVDRSNSPLHF
TGCGCCAGCAGTCAATCGGTGGACAGGAGTAATTCACCCCTCCACTTT
>TRBV7-6|NA|TRBJ1-4|NA
CASSFRENEKLFF
TGTGCCAGCAGCTTTCGGGAAAATGAAAAACTGTTTTTT
>TRBV28|NA|TRBJ2-5|NA
CASNGGPRETQYF
TGTGCCAGCAACGGGGGGCCTCGCGAGACCCAGTACTTC
>TRBV6-2/TRBV6-3|NA|TRBJ1-6|once
CASSSLRTDSPLHF
TGTGCCAGCAGTTCCCTGCGTACGGATTCACCCCTCCACTTT
>TRBV18|NA|TRBJ2-7|NA
CASSPRTPPEQYF
TGTGCCAGCTCACCCCGGACGCCGCCTGAGCAGTACTTC
>TRBV27|TRBD2|TRBJ2-1|NA
CASSPWASGSFDEQFF
TGTGCCAGCAGTCCTTGGGCTAGCGGGAGTTTCGATGAGCAGTTCTTC
>TRBV27|NA|TRBJ1-5|NA
CASSYGNSNQPQHF
TGTGCCAGCAGTTACGGGAATAGCAATCAGCCCCAGCATTTT
>TRBV12-3/TRBV12-4|NA|TRBJ2-5|NA
CASSPLGRETQYF
TGTGCCAGCAGTCCACTGGGGAGGGAGACCCAGTACTTC
>TRBV21-1|NA|TRBJ1-6|NA
CASSKGGRTGLGLYNSPLHF
TGTGCCAGCAGCAAAGGGGGGCGGACAGGGCTCGGTCTCTATAATTCACCCCTCCACTTT
>TRBV10-3|NA|TRBJ1-1|NA
CAIRARGNEPMNTEAFF
TGTGCCATCAGGGCCCGTGGCAATGAACCCATGAACACTGAAGCTTTCTTT
>TRBV7-8|NA|TRBJ2-7|NA
CASSLDTLYEQYF
TGTGCCAGCAGCTTAGACACCCTTTACGAGCAGTACTTC
>TRBV7-2|NA|TRBJ2-2|NA
CASSLSWAGELFF
TGTGCCAGCAGCTTAAGCTGGGCCGGGGAGCTGTTTTTT
>TRBV18|TRBD1|TRBJ2-7|NA
CASSREGGGYEQYF
TGTGCCAGCTCTCGGGAAGGGGGCGGATACGAGCAGTACTTC
>TRBV18|NA|TRBJ2-3|NA
CASSPYLGGGSSDTQYF
TGTGCCAGCTCACCGTACCTTGGAGGAGGGAGTTCAGATACGCAGTATTTT
>TRBV14|TRBD1|TRBJ1-2|NA
CASSPRGGGNYGYTF
TGTGCCAGCAGCCCCCGGGGAGGGGGCAACTATGGCTACACCTTC
>TRBV7-2|TRBD2|TRBJ2-7|NA
CASSLDPSGGTQYF
TGTGCCAGCAGCTTAGACCCTAGCGGGGGGACGCAGTACTTC
>TRBV28|NA|TRBJ2-3|NA
CASTGFPATQYF
TGTGCCAGCACTGGATTTCCAGCTACGCAGTATTTT
>TRBV11-3|TRBD1|TRBJ2-7|NA
CASSLGGQENYEQYF
TGTGCCAGCAGCTTAGGGGGACAGGAAAACTACGAGCAGTACTTC
>TRBV3-1/TRBV3-2|NA|TRBJ1-2|NA
CASSQDNVRGRGYTF
TGTGCCAGCAGCCAAGATAACGTCAGAGGTAGGGGCTACACCTTC
>TRBV28|NA|TRBJ2-3|NA
CASSLYRATDTQYF
TGTGCCAGCAGTTTATACAGGGCCACAGATACGCAGTATTTT
>TRBV4-1|NA|TRBJ1-5|NA
CASSQEFSTAYNQPQHF
TGCGCCAGCAGCCAGGAATTCTCGACAGCGTACAATCAGCCCCAGCATTTT
>TRBV7-8|NA|TRBJ1-1|NA
CASSPPTAPNTEAFF
TGTGCCAGCAGCCCTCCCACGGCTCCGAACACTGAAGCTTTCTTT
>TRBV11-2|TRBD2|TRBJ2-1|few
CASSPTVLSGGANEQFF
TGTGCCAGCAGCCCTACGGTTCTTAGCGGGGGGGCTAATGAGCAGTTCTTC
>TRBV3-1/TRBV3-2|NA|TRBJ2-5|NA
CASSQSRLGRGGQETQYF
TGTGCCAGCAGCCAATCCCGTCTGGGGCGGGGCGGCCAAGAGACCCAGTACTTC
>TRBV11-3|NA|TRBJ1-2|NA
CASSSGTAYGYTF
TGTGCCAGCAGCTCCGGGACCGCCTATGGCTACACCTTC
>TRBV7-8|TRBD1|TRBJ1-5|NA
CASSLTMTGNQPQHF
TGTGCCAGCAGCCTAACAATGACAGGGAATCAGCCCCAGCATTTT
>TRBV28|NA|TRBJ1-3|NA
CASKDSSRNTIYF
TGTGCCAGCAAAGACAGTTCAAGAAACACCATATATTTT
>TRBV29-1|TRBD2|TRBJ2-3|NA
CSVLGTSGSGGDTQYF
TGCAGCGTTTTGGGGACTAGCGGGAGTGGAGGAGATACGCAGTATTTT
>TRBV5-5|TRBD2|TRBJ2-3|NA
CASTLDSGRTDTQYF
TGTGCCAGCACTCTGGATAGCGGGAGGACAGATACGCAGTATTTT
>TRBV5-6|NA|TRBJ1-2|once
CASSYDGLANYGYTF
TGTGCCAGCAGCTATGACGGGCTAGCTAACTATGGCTACACCTTC
>TRBV12-3/TRBV12-4|NA|TRBJ2-7|NA
CASSLAGANEQYF
TGTGCCAGCAGTTTAGCGGGAGCTAACGAGCAGTACTTC
>TRBV19|TRBD1|TRBJ2-2|NA
CASSIRTGNANTGELFF
TGTGCCAGTAGTATCCGGACAGGGAACGCGAACACCGGGGAGCTGTTTTTT
>TRBV19|NA|TRBJ2-3|NA
CASSIARGHTDTQYF
TGTGCCAGTAGTATAGCAAGGGGACACACAGATACGCAGTATTTT
>TRBV4-3|NA|TRBJ2-7|NA
CASSQTETGIYEQYF
TGCGCCAGCAGCCAAACTGAGACCGGAATTTACGAGCAGTACTTC
>TRBV6-6|NA|TRBJ2-1|NA
CASSLYLYNEHFF
TGTGCCAGTTCCCTTTACTTATACAATGAGCATTTCTTC
>TRBV5-5|NA|TRBJ2-3|NA
CASSLAYPLTDTQYF
TGTGCCAGCAGCTTGGCGTACCCGCTCACAGATACGCAGTATTTT